This record covers a single TCR beta chain. The antigen remains unidentified. The junction differs from germline at one of its ends, possibly a read error. Nominally healthy donors were sampled, though unrecorded immune exposures were likely. PCR employed 60 Vbeta and 13 Jbeta primers. Some clones are missing from TCRdb's copy, which holds only in-frame ones; the method was immunoSEQ multiplex PCR. The sample shows over 100,000 clones, approximately 8.8% of them seen only once. This sample stems from a study of cytomegalovirus exposure and HLA in healthy donors. CDR3 length: 14 amino acids. CDR1 and CDR2 from the germline V gene are SEHNR and FQNEAQ (reference sequence). Study results and limitations: The authors listed 164 TCR beta chains as cytomegalovirus-associated. Presence/absence analysis assumed near-uniform sequencing depth across donors. Prior analysis indicated that the majority of TCR beta V segments exhibited productivity approximately 87% or approximately 30% of the time.

The receptor's source is a man aged 35 to 55 in good health and CMV-seronegative. The sequenced sample consisted of PBMCs. This rearrangement joins TRBV7-9 to TRBJ1-1; D is uncertain. CDR3 sequence reads: CASSLVVGDTEVFF. As DNA, the CDR3 is TGTGCCAGCAGCTTAGTGGTGGGAGACACTGAAGTTTTCTTT. The full variable domain, its missing parts supplied by reference TRBV7-9 and TRBJ1-1, is DTGVSQNPRHKITKRGQNVTFRCDPISEHNRLYWYRQTLGQGPEFLTYFQNEAQLEKSRLLSDRFSAERPKGSFSTLEIQRTEQGDSAMYLCASSLVVGDTEVFFGQGTRLTVV.